This is a list of T cell receptor beta chains from one sample in a study of T-cell memory formation after mild COVID-19. TCRdb passed the 5' RACE reads through MiXCR, listing each CDR3 protein once. The table includes about 180,000 distinct CDR3 sequences, approximately 16% detected once. Input material: PBMCs or a T cell subset sorted from them (not recorded which). These TCRs come from an adult woman who had mild COVID-19 (a few samples of this study predate the infection). Cell type and time point are not known. CDR3s include the opening cysteine and the closing phenylalanine or tryptophan. A D gene is named only where the DNA matches it firmly. A clone size is listed for some rows: how often the clone was seen (once, few, many), or a class if it is expanded.

J,D,V,size,CDR3,DNA
TRBJ2-1,TRBD2,TRBV12-3/TRBV12-4,many,CASSLSYGTTVFYNEQFF,TGTGCCAGCAGTCTCTCCTACGGGACTACCGTATTCTACAATGAGCAGTTCTTC
TRBJ2-3,-,TRBV6-4,-,CASSQEAWAYTQYF,TGTGCCAGCAGTCAAGAAGCATGGGCTTACACGCAGTATTTT
TRBJ2-7,TRBD2,TRBV12-3/TRBV12-4,few,CASRLAGTAYEQYF,TGTGCCAGCAGGCTAGCGGGAACGGCCTACGAGCAGTACTTC
TRBJ2-5,-,TRBV6-2/TRBV6-3,-,CASSYSGLSQETQYF,TGTGCCAGCAGTTACTCAGGGCTATCTCAAGAGACCCAGTACTTC
TRBJ2-1,TRBD2,TRBV5-6,-,CASSLLAYNEQFF,TGTGCCAGCAGCTTACTAGCGTACAATGAGCAGTTCTTC
TRBJ2-3,-,TRBV11-1,-,CASSPPVGWTDTQYF,TGTGCCAGCAGCCCCCCAGTGGGGTGGACAGATACGCAGTATTTT
TRBJ2-1,TRBD1,TRBV7-9,-,CASSPDRGPYNEQFF,TGTGCCAGCAGCCCGGACAGGGGTCCCTACAATGAGCAGTTCTTC
TRBJ2-3,TRBD2,TRBV4-3,-,CASSSAGVGTQYF,TGCGCCAGCAGCTCCGCGGGAGTCGGTACGCAGTATTTT
TRBJ2-7,-,TRBV11-1,few,CASSLVRSGYEQYF,TGTGCCAGCAGCTTAGTTCGTAGCGGCTACGAGCAGTACTTC
TRBJ2-3,-,TRBV15,few,CATSRDSGTTDTQYF,TGTGCCACCAGCAGAGATAGCGGCACCACAGATACGCAGTATTTT